The rows below give T cell receptor beta chains drawn from one sample of a study of identical twins. MiXCR, applied by TCRdb to the 5' RACE reads, yields one record per CDR3 protein. Of 250,000 or so distinct CDR3 sequences listed, 12% were seen once; the top ten hold under 4.5%. These records were also assigned to another study, of yellow fever vaccine responses in identical twins.

What was sequenced was memory (CD45RO+) T cells sorted from blood. The receptor source for this set is a woman between 18 and 29 years old in good health. Both conserved end residues are trimmed from each CDR3. Fields, in order: J gene, clone size, V gene, CDR3 protein. Only some rows state a clone size, as once, few, many or a class for expanded clones.

J gene: TRBJ2-2
clone size: .
V gene: TRBV5-1
CDR3 protein: ASSLGGGPNTGELF

J gene: TRBJ2-1
clone size: .
V gene: TRBV20-1
CDR3 protein: SVPGQGWIGEQF

J gene: TRBJ2-7
clone size: few
V gene: TRBV15
CDR3 protein: ATSDAYYEQY

J gene: TRBJ2-5
clone size: few
V gene: TRBV7-2
CDR3 protein: ASSLDGTGVETQY

J gene: TRBJ2-7
clone size: many
V gene: TRBV18
CDR3 protein: ASSPGQVAAGYEQY

J gene: TRBJ2-1
clone size: few
V gene: TRBV5-1
CDR3 protein: ASSLDSLYYNEQF

J gene: TRBJ2-3
clone size: .
V gene: TRBV9
CDR3 protein: ASSVDESTDTQY

J gene: TRBJ1-6
clone size: many
V gene: TRBV7-2
CDR3 protein: ASSSRELNSPLH

J gene: TRBJ2-7
clone size: many
V gene: TRBV5-1
CDR3 protein: ASSLEGNNEQY

J gene: TRBJ1-1
clone size: .
V gene: TRBV7-9
CDR3 protein: ASSKQAPINTEAF

J gene: TRBJ2-7
clone size: few
V gene: TRBV11-2
CDR3 protein: ASSPRTSGRISSYEQY

J gene: TRBJ2-1
clone size: .
V gene: TRBV11-2
CDR3 protein: ASSLEPGRRSGRASHEQF

J gene: TRBJ1-1
clone size: few
V gene: TRBV4-2
CDR3 protein: ASSHGRTMNTEAF

J gene: TRBJ2-7
clone size: few
V gene: TRBV19
CDR3 protein: ATASGTYEQY

J gene: TRBJ2-7
clone size: .
V gene: TRBV7-2
CDR3 protein: ASSPAPGTSYEQY

J gene: TRBJ2-1
clone size: many
V gene: TRBV9
CDR3 protein: ASTPPGPSSYNEQF

J gene: TRBJ2-7
clone size: .
V gene: TRBV30
CDR3 protein: AWSTRGGVRIYEQY

J gene: TRBJ1-4
clone size: .
V gene: TRBV3-1
CDR3 protein: ASSQRGGFYEKLF

J gene: TRBJ2-7
clone size: few
V gene: TRBV11-2
CDR3 protein: ASSSSVYYEQY

J gene: TRBJ1-5
clone size: once
V gene: TRBV5-6
CDR3 protein: ASSLYTVNQPQH

J gene: TRBJ2-7
clone size: .
V gene: TRBV6-5
CDR3 protein: ASSTKQYYEQY

J gene: TRBJ2-1
clone size: few
V gene: TRBV4-2
CDR3 protein: ASSLKREGEQF

J gene: TRBJ2-2
clone size: many
V gene: TRBV27
CDR3 protein: ASQPGQGRTGELF

J gene: TRBJ2-5
clone size: .
V gene: TRBV20-1
CDR3 protein: SALKGTSGRAGETQY

J gene: TRBJ2-1
clone size: few
V gene: TRBV6-4
CDR3 protein: ASSVQGALNEQF

J gene: TRBJ2-7
clone size: .
V gene: TRBV29-1
CDR3 protein: STRTSGNYEQY

J gene: TRBJ2-1
clone size: .
V gene: TRBV29-1
CDR3 protein: SAGRFSYNEQF

J gene: TRBJ2-2
clone size: many
V gene: TRBV5-1
CDR3 protein: ASSVVAGELF

J gene: TRBJ2-5
clone size: .
V gene: TRBV20-1
CDR3 protein: SAELAVGETQY

J gene: TRBJ1-4
clone size: few
V gene: TRBV20-1
CDR3 protein: SADPGTGVANEKLF

J gene: TRBJ2-3
clone size: few
V gene: TRBV2
CDR3 protein: ASSGGLPPSTDTQY

J gene: TRBJ2-1
clone size: .
V gene: TRBV28
CDR3 protein: ASMGRSNEQF

J gene: TRBJ2-1
clone size: few
V gene: TRBV4-2
CDR3 protein: ASSRAASSGGGNEQF

J gene: TRBJ2-5
clone size: .
V gene: TRBV12-3/TRBV12-4
CDR3 protein: ASSSPRGPAGGETQY

J gene: TRBJ2-7
clone size: many
V gene: TRBV10-3
CDR3 protein: ATRDFRSYEQY

J gene: TRBJ2-3
clone size: .
V gene: TRBV7-2
CDR3 protein: ASSFMTSSGTQY

J gene: TRBJ2-5
clone size: .
V gene: TRBV12-3/TRBV12-4
CDR3 protein: ASSSGTGARVKETQY

J gene: TRBJ1-1
clone size: few
V gene: TRBV7-2
CDR3 protein: ASSLIEDTEAF

J gene: TRBJ2-1
clone size: few
V gene: TRBV6-4
CDR3 protein: ASSATSSYYNEQF

J gene: TRBJ2-6
clone size: .
V gene: TRBV9
CDR3 protein: ASSVLGSGANVLT

J gene: TRBJ2-4
clone size: .
V gene: TRBV4-1
CDR3 protein: ASSQLPGLDTKNIQY

J gene: TRBJ2-1
clone size: .
V gene: TRBV12-3/TRBV12-4
CDR3 protein: ASSPSGGADNEQF

J gene: TRBJ2-3
clone size: few
V gene: TRBV15
CDR3 protein: ATSREGGGTDTQY

J gene: TRBJ1-6
clone size: .
V gene: TRBV5-1
CDR3 protein: ASSLAVRDSPLH

J gene: TRBJ2-1
clone size: few
V gene: TRBV6-2/TRBV6-3
CDR3 protein: ASSSPGRPNEQF

J gene: TRBJ2-7
clone size: .
V gene: TRBV2
CDR3 protein: ASSYRGQEYEQY

J gene: TRBJ2-7
clone size: few
V gene: TRBV5-1
CDR3 protein: ASSLVGGHEQY

J gene: TRBJ2-7
clone size: .
V gene: TRBV28
CDR3 protein: ASRGRTTYEQY

J gene: TRBJ2-1
clone size: few
V gene: TRBV5-6
CDR3 protein: ASSLLSGNYNEQF

J gene: TRBJ2-7
clone size: .
V gene: TRBV6-1
CDR3 protein: ASSTLGTAGYSYEQY

J gene: TRBJ2-7
clone size: few
V gene: TRBV12-3/TRBV12-4
CDR3 protein: ASGSRSGRANEQY

J gene: TRBJ2-7
clone size: .
V gene: TRBV7-9
CDR3 protein: ASTETGTGNEQY

J gene: TRBJ2-3
clone size: .
V gene: TRBV20-1
CDR3 protein: SADSGSMEDTQY

J gene: TRBJ2-2
clone size: few
V gene: TRBV14
CDR3 protein: ASSQFRGRNTGELF

J gene: TRBJ2-7
clone size: .
V gene: TRBV12-3/TRBV12-4
CDR3 protein: ASSPGHPEQY

J gene: TRBJ2-5
clone size: once
V gene: TRBV28
CDR3 protein: ASSLRQEVGETQY

J gene: TRBJ1-1
clone size: few
V gene: TRBV4-2
CDR3 protein: ASSQDRQGARNTEAF

J gene: TRBJ2-3
clone size: many
V gene: TRBV7-9
CDR3 protein: ASSKDRAETDTQY

J gene: TRBJ2-7
clone size: many
V gene: TRBV12-3/TRBV12-4
CDR3 protein: ASSLTFYEQY

J gene: TRBJ2-3
clone size: few
V gene: TRBV2
CDR3 protein: ASGRDPGLADTDTQY